These T cell receptor beta chains were read from a single sample in a study of blood T cells in healthy people across ages. TCRdb passed the 5' RACE reads through MiXCR, listing each CDR3 protein once. The table includes roughly 1,500,000 distinct CDR3 sequences, about 43% detected once. Sequencing was carried out using blood. The receptor source for this set is a young woman in good health. CDR3s include the opening cysteine and the closing phenylalanine or tryptophan. D genes are given only for firm matches. A row's size may be missing; if present it is once, few, many or a size class.

TGTGCCAGCAGACAACTCCAGGGAGGGAATTCACCCCTCCACTTT	CASRQLQGGNSPLHF	.	.	TRBJ1-6	TRBV6-2/TRBV6-3
TGCAGTGCTGGACTCGAAGGACTATCTTACGAGCAGTACTTC	CSAGLEGLSYEQYF	.	few	TRBJ2-7	TRBV20-1
TGCGCCAGCAGCCCATGGCAGGGGACTGAAGCTTTCTTT	CASSPWQGTEAFF	.	.	TRBJ1-1	TRBV4-1
TGTGCCAGCGGGGGTACGAGGTTCGTGGGAACTGAAGCTTTCTTT	CASGGTRFVGTEAFF	.	.	TRBJ1-1	TRBV12-3/TRBV12-4
TGCAGTGCTAGAGCCTATTTAACAGGGAACACTGAAGCTTTCTTT	CSARAYLTGNTEAFF	.	.	TRBJ1-1	TRBV20-1
TGTGCCAGCACCCGGGCAGGGGGCTATGGCTACACCTTC	CASTRAGGYGYTF	TRBD1	.	TRBJ1-2	TRBV7-9
TGCAGTGCCCCCGGGACTACCACCTACGAGCAGTACTTC	CSAPGTTTYEQYF	TRBD2	.	TRBJ2-7	TRBV20-1
TGCAGTGCTAGTCGAGGGAATGAGCGGTTCTTC	CSASRGNERFF	.	.	TRBJ2-1	TRBV20-1
TGTGCCAGCAGTTCGACAGGGGTAGGCACTGAAGCTTTCTTT	CASSSTGVGTEAFF	TRBD1	.	TRBJ1-1	TRBV9
TGCGCCAGCAGCTTAGGGGAGATGAACACTGAAGCTTTCTTT	CASSLGEMNTEAFF	.	few	TRBJ1-1	TRBV5-1
TGTGCCAGCAGCCACGGGACTAGGGGTACTGAGCAGTTCTTC	CASSHGTRGTEQFF	TRBD2	.	TRBJ2-1	TRBV7-3
TGTGCCAGCAACACCCGACTAGCGGGGTACACAGATACGCAGTATTTT	CASNTRLAGYTDTQYF	TRBD2	.	TRBJ2-3	TRBV5-6
TGTGCCAGCAGCGTCCTAGAGGAGCAGTTCTTC	CASSVLEEQFF	.	.	TRBJ2-1	TRBV7-9
TGTGCCAGCAGCTTAGAGGTCCTCCGCTACGAGCAGTACTTC	CASSLEVLRYEQYF	.	.	TRBJ2-7	TRBV7-2
TGCGCCAGCAGCCAACTATGGGGTAGTGGGACAGATACGCAGTATTTT	CASSQLWGSGTDTQYF	.	few	TRBJ2-3	TRBV4-1
TGTGCCAGCAGTTACGCAACAGGGCCCCAAGGGGAGCAGTACTTC	CASSYATGPQGEQYF	.	.	TRBJ2-5	TRBV6-5
TGTGCCAGCAGCGTACAAGGTGGAGCTAACTATGGCTACACCTTC	CASSVQGGANYGYTF	.	.	TRBJ1-2	TRBV7-2
TGCGCCAGCAGCCAAGGTGGCAGGGCAAACACTGAAGCTTTCTTT	CASSQGGRANTEAFF	.	.	TRBJ1-1	TRBV4-1
TGTGCCAGCAGCATACAGCGGGGGGCCTACAATGAGCAGTTCTTC	CASSIQRGAYNEQFF	TRBD2	.	TRBJ2-1	TRBV13
TGTGCCAGCAGTTTGGGGGCTCCGGATAGCAATCAGCCCCAGCATTTT	CASSLGAPDSNQPQHF	.	.	TRBJ1-5	TRBV12-3/TRBV12-4
TGTGCCAGCAGCAGAGATATCAATGAGCAGTTCTTC	CASSRDINEQFF	.	few	TRBJ2-1	TRBV7-2
TGCACCAGCAGACAGACAAGCACGGGATTGCAGTTCTTC	CTSRQTSTGLQFF	.	.	TRBJ2-1	TRBV5-1
TGTGCCAGCAGTTTCTCGACGGCAGCGAACACCGGGGAGCTGTTTTTT	CASSFSTAANTGELFF	.	.	TRBJ2-2	TRBV12-3/TRBV12-4
TGCAGCGTCCTACAGGGATGGAGAACGGAGGAGTACTTC	CSVLQGWRTEEYF	.	few	TRBJ2-7	TRBV29-1
TGCGCCAGCAGCCCAGACAGCGGGAAACCCTCCTACGAGCAGTACTTC	CASSPDSGKPSYEQYF	TRBD2	.	TRBJ2-7	TRBV5-1
TGTGCCAGCAGTCCAGGTACGCAAAGCTCCTACAATGAGCAGTTCTTC	CASSPGTQSSYNEQFF	.	.	TRBJ2-1	TRBV12-3/TRBV12-4
TGTGCCAGCAGCCAAGAGAGGACCGTGGGGGGCTACACCTTC	CASSQERTVGGYTF	.	.	TRBJ1-2	TRBV14
TGCGCCAGCACGGCAGCTGGTGAGCAGTTCTTC	CASTAAGEQFF	.	many	TRBJ2-1	TRBV4-1
TGCAGCGTGGGGGGCGGGGGGAACTCCTACGAGCAGTACTTC	CSVGGGGNSYEQYF	TRBD2	few	TRBJ2-7	TRBV29-1
TGTGCCAGCAGCCTCAGGGACTACCGCCGTCCGAGAGATACGCAGTATTTT	CASSLRDYRRPRDTQYF	TRBD2	.	TRBJ2-3	TRBV14
TGTGCCAGCAGCTTGGGTGTCCCAAATTCACCCCTCCACTTT	CASSLGVPNSPLHF	.	.	TRBJ1-6	TRBV5-5
TGTGCCAGCAGCTGGGAAGGACGTAATTCACCCCTCCACTTT	CASSWEGRNSPLHF	.	.	TRBJ1-6	TRBV11-1
TGCGCCAGCCCAACTGGACAGGGTTTATATAGCTACACCTTC	CASPTGQGLYSYTF	TRBD1	.	TRBJ1-2	TRBV5-1
TGTGCCAGCAGACTCCGGGAAAACTATGGCTGCACCTTC	CASRLRENYGCTF	.	.	TRBJ1-2	TRBV12-3/TRBV12-4
TGTGCCAGCAGCCAAGGAGGGACTGACCTCGAGCAGTACTTC	CASSQGGTDLEQYF	.	.	TRBJ2-7	TRBV7-2
TGTGCCAGCAGCCCCTCGGGAGTCGGCTCCTACAATGAGCAGTTCTTC	CASSPSGVGSYNEQFF	.	.	TRBJ2-1	TRBV7-9
TGTGCCAGCAGCATGGGGACAGGCCTGAACACTGAAGCTTTCTTT	CASSMGTGLNTEAFF	TRBD1	once	TRBJ1-1	TRBV7-9
TGTGCCAGCAGTTACGGACAGGGAGAGCAGTTCTTC	CASSYGQGEQFF	TRBD1	many	TRBJ2-1	TRBV6-2/TRBV6-3
TGCAGCGTTGAAGCGGGGTGGGCGGCATCCGGCTATGGCTACACCTTC	CSVEAGWAASGYGYTF	.	few	TRBJ1-2	TRBV29-1
TGCAGCCCTTATGGCCCCAATTCACCCCTCCACTTT	CSPYGPNSPLHF	.	.	TRBJ1-6	TRBV20-1
TGCGCCAGCAGCCAGGTACGGCTTCAAGAGACCCAGTACTTC	CASSQVRLQETQYF	.	few	TRBJ2-5	TRBV4-1
TGTGCCAGCAGCCCAAGGACTAGCGCTAGCACAGATACGCAGTATTTT	CASSPRTSASTDTQYF	TRBD2	few	TRBJ2-3	TRBV12-3/TRBV12-4
TGTGCCAGCAGCAAAGCGCTTTGCGAGGCCAACGTCCTGACTTTC	CASSKALCEANVLTF	.	few	TRBJ2-6	TRBV21-1
TGTGCCAGCAGTTTCTCGGGAGCCGAGGGGGCTTTCTTT	CASSFSGAEGAFF	.	.	TRBJ1-1	TRBV12-3/TRBV12-4
TGTGCCAGCAGTTTAGCGTCGGGGAGGGCTATGGAGCAGTACTTC	CASSLASGRAMEQYF	TRBD2	.	TRBJ2-4	TRBV12-3/TRBV12-4
TGTGCCACCAGTGATTCGGGACAGGGATCCTCTGGGGCCAACGTCCTGACTTTC	CATSDSGQGSSGANVLTF	TRBD1	.	TRBJ2-6	TRBV24-1
TGTGCCAGCAGCTTAGGGACGGCCGGCGGCTACACCTTC	CASSLGTAGGYTF	.	many	TRBJ1-2	TRBV7-3
TGTGCCAGCAGTTTAGAAGGGGACGGGTTCTACGAGCAGTACTTC	CASSLEGDGFYEQYF	.	.	TRBJ2-7	TRBV27
TGTGCCAGCAGTTACCCGTTGGACAGGAGAGACACTGAAGCTTTCTTT	CASSYPLDRRDTEAFF	TRBD1	few	TRBJ1-1	TRBV6-6
TGCAGTACGGGACTACACACAGATACGCAGTATTTT	CSTGLHTDTQYF	TRBD2	.	TRBJ2-3	TRBV20-1
TGCGCCAGCAGCTTTAGCGGGTCCTCCTGCAATGAGCAGTTCTTC	CASSFSGSSCNEQFF	TRBD2	.	TRBJ2-1	TRBV5-1
TGTGCCAGCAGCCCGTTTCGGCTGGGCTTGAACACTGAAGCTTTCTTT	CASSPFRLGLNTEAFF	.	.	TRBJ1-1	TRBV7-2
TGTGCCAGCAGCCCCCGGAGGAGGGACCTTTCCTACGAGCAGTACTTC	CASSPRRRDLSYEQYF	.	.	TRBJ2-7	TRBV9